This record concerns one TCR beta chain sequence. This clone was recorded once. Its antigen has not been determined. No much larger clonotype is one base removed from it; base qualities were not supplied. The sample belongs to a study of blood T cell repertoires in COVID-19 (TCRdb year 2020). With respect to the entire study: Samples from collaborators originated in the United States, Italy and Spain and spanned both the acute and convalescent phases of COVID-19. The material from the prospective study consisted of cDNA or gDNA derived from T cells, B-cell-depleted T cells, or PBMCs. Subjects who had been exposed to COVID-19, were actively infected with it, or had recovered from it provided the deeply sampled blood TCRbeta repertoires that made up the dataset. The repertoires were released in a freely available public database meant as a resource for research on the immune response to SARS-CoV-2. Samples were obtained from the ongoing ImmuneRACE study (first 160 participants) and from 950 to 1,500 subjects provided by 6 global collaborators. Sample metadata almost always included a de-identified subject ID, COVID-19 status, age in years and sex. HLA class I and class II types, where available, came from metadata supplied by the sample provider rather than from assay-based typing.

TCRbeta CDR3 regions were amplified from genomic DNA using the immunoSEQ Assay, a bias-controlled multiplex PCR. The published analysis was carried out like this. The number of nucleated cells in each sample was estimated from the amplification of reference gene primers within the assay. To quantify the absolute abundance of each unique TCRbeta CDR3 rearrangement, sequence reads were collapsed and filtered. For each sample, productive Simpson clonality was calculated by taking the square root of Simpson's diversity index across productive rearrangements. TCRdb took this table from immuneACCESS and kept in-frame rearrangements with V and J called. Such tables lack part of the clones; where checked against another copy, unresolved V genes explain under half of the gap, and the rest is unexplained. V and J calls plus clone size are reproduced from that table; the DNA served to infer D and trimming. The sample table holds roughly 110,000 clones, of which 82% were seen once. The biggest ten clones account for 7.9% of the sample.

What the research found in general, with its limitations: The amount of clinical and demographic metadata varied by source and participant and was provided uncurated.

The collaborating institutions used their own protocols to collect whole blood in K2EDTA tubes. For TCRbeta analysis, collaborators shipped samples as frozen whole blood, isolated PBMCs, or DNA extracted from either of those sample types. V has 0 bases trimmed and J has 3 bases trimmed; junction bases matching no gene number 3. CDR3 length: 14 amino acids, cysteine to phenylalanine. The CDR3 DNA has 42 bases and is translated from base 1. As encoded in the germline V gene, CDR1 is SGHRS while CDR2 is YFSETQ. This clonotype was sampled from a man in his 70s with acute or convalescent COVID-19. The sequenced material came from peripheral blood. This sequence uses TRBV5-1 and TRBJ2-7; 7 nucleotides in the junction match TRBD2. For the CDR3, the sequence is CASSLDPGGYEQYF. The DNA reads as follows: TGCGCCAGCAGCTTGGATCCGGGAGGCTACGAGCAGTACTTC.